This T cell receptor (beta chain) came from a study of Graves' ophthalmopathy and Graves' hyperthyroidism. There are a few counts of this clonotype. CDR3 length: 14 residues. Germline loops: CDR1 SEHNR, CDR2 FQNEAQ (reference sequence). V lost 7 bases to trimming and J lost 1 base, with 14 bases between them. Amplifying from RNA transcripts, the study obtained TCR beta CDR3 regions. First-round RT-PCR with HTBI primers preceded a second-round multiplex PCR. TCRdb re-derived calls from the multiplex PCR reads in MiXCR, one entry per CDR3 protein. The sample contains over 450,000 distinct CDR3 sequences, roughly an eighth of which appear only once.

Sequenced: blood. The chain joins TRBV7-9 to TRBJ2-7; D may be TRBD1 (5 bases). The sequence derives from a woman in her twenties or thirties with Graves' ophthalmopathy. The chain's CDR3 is CASTEDTRSYEQYF. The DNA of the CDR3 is TGTGCCAGCACCGAGGACACACGTTCCTACGAGCAGTACTTC.